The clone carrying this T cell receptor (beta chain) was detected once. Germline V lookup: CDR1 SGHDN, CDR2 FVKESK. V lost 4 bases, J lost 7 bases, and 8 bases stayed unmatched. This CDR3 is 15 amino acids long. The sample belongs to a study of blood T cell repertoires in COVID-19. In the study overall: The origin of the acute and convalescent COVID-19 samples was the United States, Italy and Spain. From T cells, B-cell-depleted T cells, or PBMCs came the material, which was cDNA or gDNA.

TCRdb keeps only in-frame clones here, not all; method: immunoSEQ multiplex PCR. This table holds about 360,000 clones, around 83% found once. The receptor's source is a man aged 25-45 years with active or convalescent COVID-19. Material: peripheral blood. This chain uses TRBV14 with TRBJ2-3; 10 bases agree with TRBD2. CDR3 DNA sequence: TGTGCCAGCAGCCTCCTTAGCGGGAGGCTGTATACGCAGTATTTT. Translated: CASSLLSGRLYTQYF.